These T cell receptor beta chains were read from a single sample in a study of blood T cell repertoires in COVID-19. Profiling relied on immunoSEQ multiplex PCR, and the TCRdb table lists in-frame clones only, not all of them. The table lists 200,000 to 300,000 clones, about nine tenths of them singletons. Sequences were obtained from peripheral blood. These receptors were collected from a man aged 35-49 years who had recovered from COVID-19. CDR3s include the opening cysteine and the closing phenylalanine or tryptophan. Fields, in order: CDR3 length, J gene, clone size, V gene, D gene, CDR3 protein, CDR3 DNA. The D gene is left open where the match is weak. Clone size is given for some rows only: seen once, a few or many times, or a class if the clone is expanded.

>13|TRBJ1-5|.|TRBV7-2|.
CASSLGSYQPQHF
TGTGCCAGCAGCTTAGGTAGTTATCAGCCCCAGCATTTT
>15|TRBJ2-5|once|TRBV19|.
CASSRGEQYQETQYF
TGTGCCAGTTCGCGGGGCGAACAGTACCAAGAGACCCAGTACTTC
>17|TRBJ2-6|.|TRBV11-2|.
CASSFWQGKAGANVLTF
TGTGCCAGCAGCTTTTGGCAGGGAAAGGCTGGGGCCAACGTCCTGACTTTC
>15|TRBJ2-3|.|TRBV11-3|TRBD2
CASSLRRGGTDTQYF
TGTGCCAGCAGCTTGAGGCGGGGGGGCACAGATACGCAGTATTTT
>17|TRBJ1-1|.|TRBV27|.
CASSRPGRTAPGAEAFF
TGTGCCAGCAGTCGCCCCGGGCGCACAGCTCCGGGGGCTGAAGCTTTCTTT
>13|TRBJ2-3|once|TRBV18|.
CASSPPGADTQYF
TGTGCCAGCTCACCCCCAGGGGCTGATACGCAGTATTTT
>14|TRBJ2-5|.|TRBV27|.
CASSQGARKETQYF
TGTGCCAGCAGCCAAGGGGCCAGGAAAGAGACCCAGTACTTC
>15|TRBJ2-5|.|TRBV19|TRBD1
CATMRGQGYQETQYF
TGTGCCACCATGAGGGGACAGGGGTACCAAGAGACCCAGTACTTC
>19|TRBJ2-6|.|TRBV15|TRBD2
CATSRDSSGRLTGANVLTF
TGTGCCACCAGCAGAGACTCTAGCGGGAGGTTGACTGGGGCCAACGTCCTGACTTTC
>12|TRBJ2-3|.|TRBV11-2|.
CASSLVGDTQYF
TGTGCCAGCAGCTTGGTTGGCGATACGCAGTATTTT
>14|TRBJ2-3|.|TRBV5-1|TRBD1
CASSPGQGRWTQYF
TGCGCCAGCAGCCCGGGACAGGGCAGGTGGACGCAGTATTTT
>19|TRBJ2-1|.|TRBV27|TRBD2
CASSRRTSGGPSSYNEQFF
TGTGCCAGCAGCCGGAGGACTAGCGGGGGGCCGAGCTCCTACAATGAGCAGTTCTTC
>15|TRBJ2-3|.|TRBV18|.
CASSPKGGGTDTQYF
TGTGCCAGCTCACCAAAGGGCGGGGGCACAGATACGCAGTATTTT
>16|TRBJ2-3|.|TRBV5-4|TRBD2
CASSSGLAGGTDTQYF
TGTGCCAGCAGCTCGGGACTAGCGGGGGGCACAGATACGCAGTATTTT
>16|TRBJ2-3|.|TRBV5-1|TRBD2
CASSAPGTSGRHTQYF
TGCGCCAGCAGCGCCCCCGGGACTAGCGGGAGGCATACGCAGTATTTT
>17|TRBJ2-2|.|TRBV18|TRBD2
CASSPGRGKINTGELFF
TGTGCCAGCTCACCCGGGCGGGGGAAGATAAACACCGGGGAGCTGTTTTTT
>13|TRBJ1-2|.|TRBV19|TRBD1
CASSLGQGPGYTF
TGTGCCAGTAGTCTCGGACAGGGGCCTGGCTACACCTTC
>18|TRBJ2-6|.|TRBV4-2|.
CASSSEEFLTEGANVLTF
TGTGCCAGCAGCTCAGAGGAATTCCTCACGGAAGGGGCCAACGTCCTGACTTTC
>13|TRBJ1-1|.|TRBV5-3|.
CARSLEGDTEAFF
TGTGCCAGAAGCTTGGAGGGGGACACTGAAGCTTTCTTT
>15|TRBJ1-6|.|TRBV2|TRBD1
CASSPGTGNNSPLHF
TGTGCCAGCAGCCCTGGGACAGGAAACAATTCACCCCTCCACTTT
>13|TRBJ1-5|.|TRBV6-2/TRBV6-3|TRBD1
CASSYWDRVPQHF
TGTGCCAGCAGTTATTGGGACAGGGTCCCCCAGCATTTT
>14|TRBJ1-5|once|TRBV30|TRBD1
CAWSTTGVDQPQHF
TGTGCCTGGAGTACAACAGGGGTTGATCAGCCCCAGCATTTT
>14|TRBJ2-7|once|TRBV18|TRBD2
CASSPRGEGPGEYF
TGTGCCAGCTCACCACGGGGGGAGGGCCCGGGGGAGTACTTC
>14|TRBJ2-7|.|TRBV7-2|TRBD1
CASSSRTGLGEQYF
TGTGCCAGCAGCTCCCGGACAGGGTTAGGCGAGCAGTACTTC
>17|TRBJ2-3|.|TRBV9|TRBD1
CASSVELRDRGRDTQYF
TGTGCCAGCAGCGTAGAACTAAGGGACAGGGGGCGAGATACGCAGTATTTT
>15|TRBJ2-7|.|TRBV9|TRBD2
CASSPQPGGVGEQYF
TGTGCCAGCAGCCCACAACCGGGGGGGGTTGGCGAGCAGTACTTC
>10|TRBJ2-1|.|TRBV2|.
CATTRDSLFF
TGTGCCACTACCCGGGACTCATTGTTCTTC
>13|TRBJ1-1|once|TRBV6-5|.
CASTMDRNTEAFF
TGTGCCAGCACCATGGACAGGAACACTGAAGCTTTCTTT
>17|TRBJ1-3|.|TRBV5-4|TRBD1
CASSPYLTGTGGNTIYF
TGTGCCAGCAGCCCTTACCTGACCGGGACAGGCGGAAACACCATATATTTT